This T cell receptor (beta chain) stems from a study of regulatory T cells in long-lasting Graves disease. Turning to the study itself: The term persistent Graves' disease signified upward of 5 years on antithyroid drugs with positive TSH receptor antibodies.

As to time point: persistent/refractory GD, antithyroid drugs over 5 years with positive TRAb. The TCR library was prepared using RNA isolated from PBMCs. Through Arm-PCR of CDR3 regions and iRepertoire HTBI primers, TCR beta libraries were built. TCRdb re-called the multiplex PCR reads with MiXCR, one entry per CDR3 protein. The sample records about 430,000 distinct CDR3 sequences, about 21% being singletons. This clonotype was detected a few times. Antigen unknown. Findings and caveats of the study: Persistent patients shared more public clonotypes (around 2,500) than newly diagnosed patients (around 910). Segments TRBV28, TRBJ1-2 and TRBJ2-5 showed preferential usage in persistent disease.

V lost 4 bases to trimming and J lost 11 bases, with 11 bases between them. CDR3 length equals 11 residues. Germline CDR1 MNHEY, CDR2 SVGAGI. The V and J genes are TRBV6-5 and TRBJ1-1, with D uncertain. This TCR was recovered from a female donor with Graves disease. This specimen was peripheral blood mononuclear cells (PBMCs), taken when the disease was refractory, from a patient treated with antithyroid drugs. The chain's CDR3 is CASSWGPEAFF. CDR3 DNA: TGTGCCAGCAGTTGGGGTCCCGAGGCTTTCTTT.